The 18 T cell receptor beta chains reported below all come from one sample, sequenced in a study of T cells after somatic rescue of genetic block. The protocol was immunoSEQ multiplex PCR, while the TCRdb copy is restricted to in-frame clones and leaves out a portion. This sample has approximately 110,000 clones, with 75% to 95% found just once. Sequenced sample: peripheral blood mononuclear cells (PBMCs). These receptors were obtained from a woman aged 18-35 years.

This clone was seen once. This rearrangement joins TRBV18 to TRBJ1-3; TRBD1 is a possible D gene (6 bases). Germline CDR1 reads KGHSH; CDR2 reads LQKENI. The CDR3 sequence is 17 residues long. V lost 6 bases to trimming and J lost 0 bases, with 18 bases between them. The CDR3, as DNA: TGTGCCAGCTCTCAGGAGGGGGAGACCTTCTCTGGAAACACCATATATTTT. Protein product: CASSQEGETFSGNTIYF.

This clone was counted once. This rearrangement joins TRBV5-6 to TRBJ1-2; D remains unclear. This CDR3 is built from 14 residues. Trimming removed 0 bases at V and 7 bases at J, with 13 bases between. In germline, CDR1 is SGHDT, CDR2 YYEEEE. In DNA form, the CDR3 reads TGTGCCAGCAGCTTGGCTCCTCCGGGCAGTGGCTACACCTTC. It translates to CASSLAPPGSGYTF.

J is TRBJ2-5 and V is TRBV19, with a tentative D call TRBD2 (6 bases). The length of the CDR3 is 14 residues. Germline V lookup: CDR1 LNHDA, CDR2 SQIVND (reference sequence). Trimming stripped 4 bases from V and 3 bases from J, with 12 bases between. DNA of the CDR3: TGTGCCAGTAGTACCCCGGGACTCGAAGAGACCCAGTACTTC. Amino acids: CASSTPGLEETQYF. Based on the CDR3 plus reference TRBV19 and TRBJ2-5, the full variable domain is DGGITQSPKYLFRKEGQNVTLSCEQNLNHDAMYWYRQDPGQGLRLIYYSQIVNDFQKGDIAEGYSVSREKKESFPLTVTSAQKNPTAFYLCASSTPGLEETQYFGPGTRLLVL.

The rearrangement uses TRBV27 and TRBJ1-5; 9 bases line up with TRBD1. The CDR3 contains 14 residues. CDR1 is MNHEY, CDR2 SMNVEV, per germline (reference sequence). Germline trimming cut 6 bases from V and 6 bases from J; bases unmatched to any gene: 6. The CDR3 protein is CASRKDRGSQPQHF. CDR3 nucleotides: TGTGCCAGCAGGAAGGACAGGGGTTCTCAGCCCCAGCATTTT.

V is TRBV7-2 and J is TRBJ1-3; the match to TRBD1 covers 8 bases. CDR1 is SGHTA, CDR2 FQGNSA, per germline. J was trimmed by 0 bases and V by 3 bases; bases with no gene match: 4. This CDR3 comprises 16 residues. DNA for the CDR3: TGTGCCAGCAGCTTCAGGGGGCTAAGCTCTGGAAACACCATATATTTT. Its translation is CASSFRGLSSGNTIYF.

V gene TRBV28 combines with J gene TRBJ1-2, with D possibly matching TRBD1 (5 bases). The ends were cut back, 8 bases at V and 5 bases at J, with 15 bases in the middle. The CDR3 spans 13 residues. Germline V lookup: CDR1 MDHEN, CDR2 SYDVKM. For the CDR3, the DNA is TGTGCCAGCGCCGACCAGGGCCTTTATGGCTACACCTTC. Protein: CASADQGLYGYTF.

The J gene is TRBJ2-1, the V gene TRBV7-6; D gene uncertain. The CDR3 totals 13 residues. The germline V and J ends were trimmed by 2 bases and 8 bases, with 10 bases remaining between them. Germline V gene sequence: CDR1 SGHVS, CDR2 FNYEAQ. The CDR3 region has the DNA TGTGCCAGCAGCTTATTCTCTGGTGATGAGCAGTTCTTC. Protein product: CASSLFSGDEQFF.

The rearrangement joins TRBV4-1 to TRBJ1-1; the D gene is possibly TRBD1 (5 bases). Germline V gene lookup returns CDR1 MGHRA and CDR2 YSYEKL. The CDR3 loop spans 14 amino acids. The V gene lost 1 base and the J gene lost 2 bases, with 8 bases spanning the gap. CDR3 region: CASSQVGGNTEAFF. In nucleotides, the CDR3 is TGCGCCAGCAGCCAAGTCGGGGGTAACACTGAAGCTTTCTTT.

The DNA of the CDR3 is TGTGCCAGCAGCCCCGGGGCCCTAAACTATGGCTACACCTTC. Amino acids: CASSPGALNYGYTF. V is TRBV13 and J is TRBJ1-2, with D possibly TRBD1 on 5 matching bases. CDR3 length: 14 residues. Germline lookup yields CDR1 PRHDT and CDR2 FYEKMQ (reference sequence). Deletions cut 5 bases from V and 2 bases from J, with 12 bases between.

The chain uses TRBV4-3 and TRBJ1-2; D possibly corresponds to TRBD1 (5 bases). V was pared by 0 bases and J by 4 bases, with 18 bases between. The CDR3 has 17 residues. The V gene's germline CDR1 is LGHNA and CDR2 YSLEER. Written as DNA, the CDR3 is TGCGCCAGCAGCCAAGATTCGGGGGAGGCCCCTCTCTATGGCTACACCTTC. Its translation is CASSQDSGEAPLYGYTF.

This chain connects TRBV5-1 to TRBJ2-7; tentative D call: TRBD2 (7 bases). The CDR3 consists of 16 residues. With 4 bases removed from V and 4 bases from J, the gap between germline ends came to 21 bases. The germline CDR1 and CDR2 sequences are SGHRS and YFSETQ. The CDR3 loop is CASSLKTGGLLYEQYF. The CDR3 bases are TGCGCCAGCAGCCTAAAGACGGGGGGCCTCTTGTACGAGCAGTACTTC.

The CDR3 reads CASSPAKSGGTQYF. CDR3 nucleotide sequence: TGTGCCAGCAGTCCGGCCAAGTCTGGAGGGACCCAGTACTTC. This chain joins TRBV6-5 and TRBJ2-5; D may be TRBD2 (5 bases). Germline lookup yields CDR1 MNHEY and CDR2 SVGAGI. V shed 5 bases and J shed 7 bases, with 17 bases lying between them. The CDR3 length is 14 residues.

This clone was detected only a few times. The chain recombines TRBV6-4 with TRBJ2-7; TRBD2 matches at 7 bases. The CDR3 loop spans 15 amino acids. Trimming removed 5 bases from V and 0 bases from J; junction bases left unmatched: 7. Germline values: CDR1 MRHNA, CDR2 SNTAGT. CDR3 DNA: TGTGCCAGCAGTCCTCAAGCGGGGAGCTCCTACGAGCAGTACTTC. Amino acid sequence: CASSPQAGSSYEQYF.

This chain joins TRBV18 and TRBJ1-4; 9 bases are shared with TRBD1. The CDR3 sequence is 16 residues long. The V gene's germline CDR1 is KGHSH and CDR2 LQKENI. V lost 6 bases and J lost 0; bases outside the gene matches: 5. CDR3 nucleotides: TGTGCCAGCTCCCACAGGGGGCCCGCAACTAATGAAAAACTGTTTTTT. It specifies CASSHRGPATNEKLFF.

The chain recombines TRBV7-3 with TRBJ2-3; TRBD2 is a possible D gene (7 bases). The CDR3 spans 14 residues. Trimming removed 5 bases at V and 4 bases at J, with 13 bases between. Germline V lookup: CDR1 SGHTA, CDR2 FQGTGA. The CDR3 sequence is CASSLWGGADTQYF. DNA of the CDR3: TGTGCCAGCAGCCTATGGGGGGGCGCAGATACGCAGTATTTT. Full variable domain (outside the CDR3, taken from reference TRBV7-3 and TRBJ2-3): GAGVSQTPSNKVTEKGKYVELRCDPISGHTALYWYRQSLGQGPEFLIYFQGTGAADDSGLPNDRFFAVRPEGSVSTLKIQRTERGDSAVYLCASSLWGGADTQYFGPGTRLTVL.

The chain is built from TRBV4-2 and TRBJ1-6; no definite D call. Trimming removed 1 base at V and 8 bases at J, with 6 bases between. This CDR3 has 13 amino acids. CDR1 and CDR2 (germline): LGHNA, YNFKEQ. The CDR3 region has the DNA TGTGCCAGCAGCCAAGGACATGATTCACCCCTCCACTTT. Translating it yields CASSQGHDSPLHF.

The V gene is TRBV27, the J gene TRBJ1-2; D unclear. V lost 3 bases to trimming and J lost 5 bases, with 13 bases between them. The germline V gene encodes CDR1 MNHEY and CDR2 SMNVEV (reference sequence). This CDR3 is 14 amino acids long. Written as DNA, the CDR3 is TGTGCCAGCAGTTTGAGTCCTCTTAGATATGGCTACACCTTC. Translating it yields CASSLSPLRYGYTF.

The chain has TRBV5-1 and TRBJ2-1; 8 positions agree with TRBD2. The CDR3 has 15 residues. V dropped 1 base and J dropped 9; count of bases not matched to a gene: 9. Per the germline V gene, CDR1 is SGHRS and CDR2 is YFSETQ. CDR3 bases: TGCGCCAGCAGCTTGAGGCTAGCGGGTGAGGGTGAGCAGTTCTTC. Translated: CASSLRLAGEGEQFF.